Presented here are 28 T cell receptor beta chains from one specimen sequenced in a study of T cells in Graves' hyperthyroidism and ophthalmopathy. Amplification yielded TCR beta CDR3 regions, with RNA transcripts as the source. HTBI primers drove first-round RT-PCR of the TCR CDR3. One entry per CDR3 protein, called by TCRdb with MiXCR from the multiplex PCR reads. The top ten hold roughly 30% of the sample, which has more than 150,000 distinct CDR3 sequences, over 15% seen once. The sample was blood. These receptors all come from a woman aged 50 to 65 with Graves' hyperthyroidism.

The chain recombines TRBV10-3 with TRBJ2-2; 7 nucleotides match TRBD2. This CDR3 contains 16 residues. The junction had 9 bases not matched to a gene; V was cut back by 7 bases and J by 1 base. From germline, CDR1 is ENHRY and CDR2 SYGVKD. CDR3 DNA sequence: TGTGCCATCAAAGAAGCGGCGGGAGTGAACACCGGGGAGCTGTTTTTT. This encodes CAIKEAAGVNTGELFF.

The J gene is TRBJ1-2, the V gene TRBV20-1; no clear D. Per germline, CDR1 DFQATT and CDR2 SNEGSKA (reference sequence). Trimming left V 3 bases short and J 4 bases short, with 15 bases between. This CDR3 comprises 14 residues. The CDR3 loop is CSASRESCGYGYTF. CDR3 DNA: TGCAGTGCTAGTCGGGAAAGTTGCGGCTATGGCTACACCTTC.

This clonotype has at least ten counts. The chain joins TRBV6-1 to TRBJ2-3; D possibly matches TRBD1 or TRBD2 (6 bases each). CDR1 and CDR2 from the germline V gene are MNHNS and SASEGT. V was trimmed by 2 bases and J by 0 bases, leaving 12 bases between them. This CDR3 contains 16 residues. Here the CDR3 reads CASSEPGATSTDTQYF. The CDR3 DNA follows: TGTGCCAGCAGTGAACCGGGGGCTACCAGCACAGATACGCAGTATTTT.

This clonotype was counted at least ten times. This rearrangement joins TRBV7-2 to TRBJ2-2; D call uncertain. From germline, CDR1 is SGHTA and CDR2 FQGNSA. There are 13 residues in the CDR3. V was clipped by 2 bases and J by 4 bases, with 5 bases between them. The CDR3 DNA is TGTGCCAGCAGCTTACCGGGCACCGGGGAGCTGTTTTTT. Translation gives CASSLPGTGELFF.

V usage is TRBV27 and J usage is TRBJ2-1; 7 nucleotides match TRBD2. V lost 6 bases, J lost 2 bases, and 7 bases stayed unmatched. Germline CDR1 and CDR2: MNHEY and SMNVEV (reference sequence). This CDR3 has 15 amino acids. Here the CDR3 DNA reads TGTGCCAGCAGCTATTCGCGGGGGACCTACAATGAGCAGTTCTTC. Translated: CASSYSRGTYNEQFF.

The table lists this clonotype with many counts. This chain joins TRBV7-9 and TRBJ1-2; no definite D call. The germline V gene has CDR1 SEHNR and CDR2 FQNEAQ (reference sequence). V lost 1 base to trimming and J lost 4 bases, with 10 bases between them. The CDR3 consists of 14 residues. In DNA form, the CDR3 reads TGTGCCAGCAGCTTAGAATCAGGTTTCTATGGCTACACCTTC. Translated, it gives CASSLESGFYGYTF.

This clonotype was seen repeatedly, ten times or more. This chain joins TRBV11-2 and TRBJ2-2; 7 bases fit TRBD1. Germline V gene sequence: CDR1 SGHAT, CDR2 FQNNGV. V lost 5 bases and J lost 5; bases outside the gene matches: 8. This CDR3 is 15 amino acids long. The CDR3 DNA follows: TGTGCCAGCAGCCAATGGACAGGAGTAACCGGGGAGCTGTTTTTT. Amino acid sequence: CASSQWTGVTGELFF.

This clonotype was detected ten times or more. The CDR3 reads CASGRDGSNQPQHF. DNA for the CDR3: TGTGCCAGCGGGAGAGACGGATCCAATCAGCCCCAGCATTTT. This chain links TRBV16 with TRBJ1-5; no definite D call. The germline V gene has CDR1 KGHSY and CDR2 FQNENV. CDR3 size: 14 residues. Trimming took 8 bases from V and 3 from J, leaving 14 bases between them.

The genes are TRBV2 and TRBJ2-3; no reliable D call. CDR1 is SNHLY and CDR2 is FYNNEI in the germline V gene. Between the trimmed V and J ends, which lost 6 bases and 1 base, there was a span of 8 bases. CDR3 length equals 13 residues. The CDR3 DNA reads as TGTGCCAGCAGGGGAAGGGGCACAGATACGCAGTATTTT. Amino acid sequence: CASRGRGTDTQYF.

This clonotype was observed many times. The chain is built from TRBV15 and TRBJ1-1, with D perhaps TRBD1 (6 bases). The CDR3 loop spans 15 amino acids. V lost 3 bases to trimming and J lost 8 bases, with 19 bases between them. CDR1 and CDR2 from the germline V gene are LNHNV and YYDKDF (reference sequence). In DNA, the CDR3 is TGTGCCACCAGCAGCCCGACCGGGGGGCAGGGGGAAGCTTTCTTT. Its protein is CATSSPTGGQGEAFF.

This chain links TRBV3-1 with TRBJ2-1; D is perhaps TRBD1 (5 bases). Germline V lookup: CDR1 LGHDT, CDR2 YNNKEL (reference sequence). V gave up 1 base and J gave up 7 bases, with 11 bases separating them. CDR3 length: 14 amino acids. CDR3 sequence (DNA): TGTGCCAGCAGCCAAGTCAGGGTCGGTAATGAGCAGTTCTTC. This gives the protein CASSQVRVGNEQFF.

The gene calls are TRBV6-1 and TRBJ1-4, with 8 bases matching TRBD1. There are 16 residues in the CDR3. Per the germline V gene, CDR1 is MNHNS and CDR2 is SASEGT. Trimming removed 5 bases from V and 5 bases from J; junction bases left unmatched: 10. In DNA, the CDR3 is TGTGCCAGCAGTCCCGGACAGGGAACCGTCAATGAAAAACTGTTTTTT. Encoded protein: CASSPGQGTVNEKLFF.

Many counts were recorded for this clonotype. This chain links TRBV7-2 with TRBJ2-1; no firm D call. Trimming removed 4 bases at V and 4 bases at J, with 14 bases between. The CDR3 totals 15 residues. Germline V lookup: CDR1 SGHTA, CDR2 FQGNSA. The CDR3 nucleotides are TGTGCCAGCAGCTCCCAAAAGATAAAGTACAATGAGCAGTTCTTC. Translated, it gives CASSSQKIKYNEQFF.

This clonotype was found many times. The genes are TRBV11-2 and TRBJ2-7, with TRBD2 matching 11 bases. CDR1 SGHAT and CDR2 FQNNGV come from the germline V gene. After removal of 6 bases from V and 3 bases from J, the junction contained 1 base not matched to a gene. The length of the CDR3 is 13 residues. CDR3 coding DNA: TGTGCCAGCAGACTAGCGGGAGACTACGAGCAGTACTTC. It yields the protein CASRLAGDYEQYF.

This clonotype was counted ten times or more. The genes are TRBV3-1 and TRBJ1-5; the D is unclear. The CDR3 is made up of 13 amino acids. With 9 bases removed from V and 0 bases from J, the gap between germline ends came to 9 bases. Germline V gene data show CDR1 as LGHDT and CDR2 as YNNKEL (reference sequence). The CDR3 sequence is CASGKTSNQPQHF. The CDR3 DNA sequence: TGTGCCAGTGGGAAAACTAGCAATCAGCCCCAGCATTTT.

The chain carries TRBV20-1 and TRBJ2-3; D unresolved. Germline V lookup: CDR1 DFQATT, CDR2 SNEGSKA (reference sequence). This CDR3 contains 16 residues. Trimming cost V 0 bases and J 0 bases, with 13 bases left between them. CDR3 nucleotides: TGCAGTGCTAGAGATCGCCTGGCCCCTAGCACAGATACGCAGTATTTT. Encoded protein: CSARDRLAPSTDTQYF.

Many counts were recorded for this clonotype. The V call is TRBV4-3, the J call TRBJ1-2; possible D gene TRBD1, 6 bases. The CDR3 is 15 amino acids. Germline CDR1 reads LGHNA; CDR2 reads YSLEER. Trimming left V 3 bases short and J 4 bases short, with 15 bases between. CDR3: CASSHLGAGFYGYTF. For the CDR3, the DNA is TGCGCCAGCAGCCACCTGGGGGCCGGGTTCTATGGCTACACCTTC.

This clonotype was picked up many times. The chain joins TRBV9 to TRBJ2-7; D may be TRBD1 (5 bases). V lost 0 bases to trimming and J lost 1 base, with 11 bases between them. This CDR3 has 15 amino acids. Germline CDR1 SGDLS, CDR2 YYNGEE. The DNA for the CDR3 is TGTGCCAGCAGCGTAGGTGCCCAGGGATCCTACGAGCAGTACTTC. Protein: CASSVGAQGSYEQYF.

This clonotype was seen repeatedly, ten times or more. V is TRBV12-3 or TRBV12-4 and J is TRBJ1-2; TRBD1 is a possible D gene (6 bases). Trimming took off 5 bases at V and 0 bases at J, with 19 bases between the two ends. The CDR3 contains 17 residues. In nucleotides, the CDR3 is TGTGCCAGCAGTGGAATCCTACAGGGAAATTCTAACTATGGCTACACCTTC. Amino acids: CASSGILQGNSNYGYTF.

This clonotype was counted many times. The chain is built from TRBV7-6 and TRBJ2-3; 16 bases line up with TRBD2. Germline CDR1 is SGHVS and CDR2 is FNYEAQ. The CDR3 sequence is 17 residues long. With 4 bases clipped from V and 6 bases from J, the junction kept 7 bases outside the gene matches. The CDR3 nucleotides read TGTGCCAGCAGCTCCGGGGGACTAGCGGGGGGGCCCGATACGCAGTATTTT. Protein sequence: CASSSGGLAGGPDTQYF.

The CDR3 nucleotides read TGTGCCAGTTCTCAGCGGGGGCCCACAGATACGCAGTATTTT. Amino acids: CASSQRGPTDTQYF. The J gene is TRBJ2-3, the V gene TRBV2; 8 nucleotides align to TRBD2. V was pared by 9 bases and J by 2 bases, with 7 bases of the junction left unmatched. The CDR3 extends over 14 amino acids. CDR1 and CDR2 (germline): SNHLY, FYNNEI.

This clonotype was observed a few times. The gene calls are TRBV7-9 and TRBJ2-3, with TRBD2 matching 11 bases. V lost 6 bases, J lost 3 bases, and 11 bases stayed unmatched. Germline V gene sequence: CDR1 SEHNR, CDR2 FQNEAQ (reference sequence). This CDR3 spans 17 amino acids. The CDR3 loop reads CASRPDSGGALTDTQYF. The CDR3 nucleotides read TGTGCCAGCAGGCCTGATAGCGGGGGGGCCCTGACAGATACGCAGTATTTT.

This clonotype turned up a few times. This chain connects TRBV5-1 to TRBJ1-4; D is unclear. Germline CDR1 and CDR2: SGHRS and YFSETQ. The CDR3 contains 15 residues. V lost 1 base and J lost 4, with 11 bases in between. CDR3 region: CASSLQPSINEKLFF. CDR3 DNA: TGCGCCAGCAGCTTGCAACCATCCATTAATGAAAAACTGTTTTTT.

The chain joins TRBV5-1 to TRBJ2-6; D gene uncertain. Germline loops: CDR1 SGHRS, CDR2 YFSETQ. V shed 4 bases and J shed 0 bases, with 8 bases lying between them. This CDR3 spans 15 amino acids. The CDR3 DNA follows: TGCGCCAGCAGCCTAACAGTCTCTGGGGCCAACGTCCTGACTTTC. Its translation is CASSLTVSGANVLTF.

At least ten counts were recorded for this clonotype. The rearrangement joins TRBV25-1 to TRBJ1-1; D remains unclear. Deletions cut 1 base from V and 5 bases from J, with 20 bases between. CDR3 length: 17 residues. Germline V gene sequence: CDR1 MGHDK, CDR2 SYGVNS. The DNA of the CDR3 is TGTGCCAGCAGTGAATCCCCCGCCGGGCCCTGGAGGACTGAAGCTTTCTTT. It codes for CASSESPAGPWRTEAFF.

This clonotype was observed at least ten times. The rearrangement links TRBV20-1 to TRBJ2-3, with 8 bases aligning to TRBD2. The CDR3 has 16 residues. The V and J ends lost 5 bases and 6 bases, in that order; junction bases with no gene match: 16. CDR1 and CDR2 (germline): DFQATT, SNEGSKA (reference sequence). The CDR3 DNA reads TGCAGTGCTTCGGGGGCTCAGCGGGGGAGATCGGATACGCAGTATTTT. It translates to CSASGAQRGRSDTQYF.

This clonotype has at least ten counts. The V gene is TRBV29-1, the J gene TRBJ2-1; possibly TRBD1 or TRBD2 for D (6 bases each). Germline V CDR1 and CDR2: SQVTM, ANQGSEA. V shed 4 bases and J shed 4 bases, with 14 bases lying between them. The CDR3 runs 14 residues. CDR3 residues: CSVVTRGVYNEQFF. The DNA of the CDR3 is TGCAGCGTTGTCACGAGGGGGGTTTACAATGAGCAGTTCTTC.

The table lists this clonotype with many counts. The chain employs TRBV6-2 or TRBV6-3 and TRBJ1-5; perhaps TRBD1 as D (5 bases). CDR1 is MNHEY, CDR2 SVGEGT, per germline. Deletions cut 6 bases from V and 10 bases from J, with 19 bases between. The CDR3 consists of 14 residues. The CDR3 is CASRPAGLEEPQHF. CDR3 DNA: TGTGCCAGCAGGCCCGCAGGGCTGGAGGAACCCCAGCATTTT.